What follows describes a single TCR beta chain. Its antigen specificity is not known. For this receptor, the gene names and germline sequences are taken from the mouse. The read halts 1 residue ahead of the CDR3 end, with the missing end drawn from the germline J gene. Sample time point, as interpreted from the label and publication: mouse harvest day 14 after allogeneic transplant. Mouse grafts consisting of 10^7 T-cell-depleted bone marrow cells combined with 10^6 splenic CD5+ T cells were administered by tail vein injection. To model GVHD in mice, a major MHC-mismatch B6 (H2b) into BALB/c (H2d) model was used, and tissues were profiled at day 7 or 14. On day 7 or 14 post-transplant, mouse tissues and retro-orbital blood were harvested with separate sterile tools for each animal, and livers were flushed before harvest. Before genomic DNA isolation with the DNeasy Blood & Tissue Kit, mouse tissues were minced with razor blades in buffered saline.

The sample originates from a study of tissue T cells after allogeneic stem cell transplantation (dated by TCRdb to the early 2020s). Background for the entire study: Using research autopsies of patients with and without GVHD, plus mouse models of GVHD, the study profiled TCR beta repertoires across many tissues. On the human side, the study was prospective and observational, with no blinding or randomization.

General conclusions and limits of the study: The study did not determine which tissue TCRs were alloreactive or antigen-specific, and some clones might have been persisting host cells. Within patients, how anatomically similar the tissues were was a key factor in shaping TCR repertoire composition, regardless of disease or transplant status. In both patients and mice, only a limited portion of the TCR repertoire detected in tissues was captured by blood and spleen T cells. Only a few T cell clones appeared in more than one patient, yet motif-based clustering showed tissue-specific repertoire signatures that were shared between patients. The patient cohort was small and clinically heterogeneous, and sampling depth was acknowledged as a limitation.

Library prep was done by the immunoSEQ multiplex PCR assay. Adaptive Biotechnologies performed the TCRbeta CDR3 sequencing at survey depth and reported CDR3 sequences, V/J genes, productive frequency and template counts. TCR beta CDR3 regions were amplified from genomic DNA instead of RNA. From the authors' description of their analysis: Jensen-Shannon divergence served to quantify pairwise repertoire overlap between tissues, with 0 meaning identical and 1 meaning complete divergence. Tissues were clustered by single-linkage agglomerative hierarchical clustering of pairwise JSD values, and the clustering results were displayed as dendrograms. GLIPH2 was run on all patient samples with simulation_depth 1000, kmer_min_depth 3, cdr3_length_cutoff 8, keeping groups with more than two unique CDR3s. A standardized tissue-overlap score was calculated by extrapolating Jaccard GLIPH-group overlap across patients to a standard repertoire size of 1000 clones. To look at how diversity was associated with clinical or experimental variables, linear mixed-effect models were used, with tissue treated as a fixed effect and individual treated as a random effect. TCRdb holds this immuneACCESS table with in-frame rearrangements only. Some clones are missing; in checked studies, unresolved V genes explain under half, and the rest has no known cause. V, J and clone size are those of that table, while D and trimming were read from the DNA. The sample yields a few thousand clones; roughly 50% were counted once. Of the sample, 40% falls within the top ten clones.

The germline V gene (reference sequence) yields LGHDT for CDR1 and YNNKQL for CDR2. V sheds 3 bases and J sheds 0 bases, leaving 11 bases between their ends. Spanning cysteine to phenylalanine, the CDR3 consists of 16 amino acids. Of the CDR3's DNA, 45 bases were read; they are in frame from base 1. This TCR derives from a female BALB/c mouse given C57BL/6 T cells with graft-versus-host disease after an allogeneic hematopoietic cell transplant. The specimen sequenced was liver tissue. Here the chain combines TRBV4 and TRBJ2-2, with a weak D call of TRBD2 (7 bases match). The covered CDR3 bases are TGTGCCAGCAGCTATTGGGGGGCCTCAAACACCGGGCAGCTCTAC. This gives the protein CASSYWGASNTGQLY. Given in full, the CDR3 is CASSYWGASNTGQLYF.